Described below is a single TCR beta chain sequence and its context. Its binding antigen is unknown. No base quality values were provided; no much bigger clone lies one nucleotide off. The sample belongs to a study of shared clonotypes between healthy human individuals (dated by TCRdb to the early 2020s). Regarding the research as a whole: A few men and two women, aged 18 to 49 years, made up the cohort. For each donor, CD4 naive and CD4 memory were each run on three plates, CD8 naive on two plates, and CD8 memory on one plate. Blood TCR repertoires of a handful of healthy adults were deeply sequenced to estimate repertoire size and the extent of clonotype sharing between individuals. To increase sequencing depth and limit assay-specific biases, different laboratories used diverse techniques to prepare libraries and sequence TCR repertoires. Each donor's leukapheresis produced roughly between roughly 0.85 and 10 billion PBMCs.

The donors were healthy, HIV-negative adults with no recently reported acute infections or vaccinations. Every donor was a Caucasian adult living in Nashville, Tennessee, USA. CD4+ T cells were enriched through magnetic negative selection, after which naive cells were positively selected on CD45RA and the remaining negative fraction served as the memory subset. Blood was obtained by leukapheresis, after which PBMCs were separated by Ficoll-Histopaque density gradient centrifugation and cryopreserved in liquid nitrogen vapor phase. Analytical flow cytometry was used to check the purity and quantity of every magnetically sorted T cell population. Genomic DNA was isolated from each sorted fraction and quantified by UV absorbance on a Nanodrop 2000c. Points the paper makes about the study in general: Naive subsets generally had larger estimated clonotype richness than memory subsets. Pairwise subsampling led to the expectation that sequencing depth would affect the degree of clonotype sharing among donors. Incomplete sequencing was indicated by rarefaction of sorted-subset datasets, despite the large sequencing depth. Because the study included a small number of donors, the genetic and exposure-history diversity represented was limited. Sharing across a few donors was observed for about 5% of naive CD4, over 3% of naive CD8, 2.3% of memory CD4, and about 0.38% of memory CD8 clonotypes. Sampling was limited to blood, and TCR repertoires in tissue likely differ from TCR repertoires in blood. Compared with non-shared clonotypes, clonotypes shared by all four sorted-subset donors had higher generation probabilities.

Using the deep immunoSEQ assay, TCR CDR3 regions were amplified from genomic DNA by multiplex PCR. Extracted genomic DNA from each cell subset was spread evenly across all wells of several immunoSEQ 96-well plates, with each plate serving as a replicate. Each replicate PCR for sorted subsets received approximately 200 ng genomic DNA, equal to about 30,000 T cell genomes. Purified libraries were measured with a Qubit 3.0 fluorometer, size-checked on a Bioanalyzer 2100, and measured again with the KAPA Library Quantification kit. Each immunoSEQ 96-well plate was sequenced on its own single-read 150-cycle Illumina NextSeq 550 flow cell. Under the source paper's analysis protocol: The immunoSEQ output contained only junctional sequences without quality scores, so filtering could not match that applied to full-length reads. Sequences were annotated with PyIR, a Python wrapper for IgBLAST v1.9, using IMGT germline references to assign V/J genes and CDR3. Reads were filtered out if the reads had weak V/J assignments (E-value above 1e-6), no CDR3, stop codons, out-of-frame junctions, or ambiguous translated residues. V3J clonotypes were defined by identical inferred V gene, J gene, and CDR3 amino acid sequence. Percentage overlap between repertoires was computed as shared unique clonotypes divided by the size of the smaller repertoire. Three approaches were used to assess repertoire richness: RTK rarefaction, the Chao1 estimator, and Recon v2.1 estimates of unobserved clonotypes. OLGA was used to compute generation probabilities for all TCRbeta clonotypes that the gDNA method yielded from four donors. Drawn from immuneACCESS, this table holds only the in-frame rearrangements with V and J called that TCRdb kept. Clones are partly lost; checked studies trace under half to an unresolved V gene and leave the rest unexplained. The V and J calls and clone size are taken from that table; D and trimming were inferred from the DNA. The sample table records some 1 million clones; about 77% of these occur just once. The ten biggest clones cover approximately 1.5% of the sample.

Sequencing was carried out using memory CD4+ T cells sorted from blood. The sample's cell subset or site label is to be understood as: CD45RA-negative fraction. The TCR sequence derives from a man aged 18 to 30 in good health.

The DNA sequence is given as TGTGCCAGCAGTTTACAGGGTGGCACAGATACGCAGTATTTT. Its translation reads: CASSLQGGTDTQYF. The rearranged segments are TRBV27 and TRBJ2-3; possibly the D gene is TRBD1, per 5 matching bases. The CDR3 runs 14 residues from the cysteine to the phenylalanine. CDR3 DNA is the only sequence kept; it has 42 bases, read in frame from the first base. V drops 2 bases and J drops 1 base, leaving 7 bases in between. CDR1 is given as MNHEY and CDR2 as SMNVEV, both from the germline V gene (reference sequence).